The T cell receptor beta chain under discussion was sequenced for a study of response to subunit inactivated influenza vaccine listed by TCRdb under 2018. Describing the broader study: Deep quantitative T cell receptor repertoire profiling was used in the study to track responses to a trivalent subunit inactivated influenza vaccine.

On the study overall, not on this receptor specifically: It was suggested by the authors that each seasonal influenza vaccination may recruit only a limited number of new T cells.

Trimming removed 3 bases from V and 7 bases from J; the gene matches leave 13 bases unexplained. The CDR3 sequence holds 17 residues, the cysteine and phenylalanine included. Only the CDR3 region is kept as DNA, spanning 51 bases read in frame from base 1. In the germline V gene (reference sequence), CDR1 corresponds to DFQATT and CDR2 to SNEGSKA. The library was obtained by RT-PCR. The instrument was an Illumina HiSeq 2500. Using fastp trimming at Q25 and MiXCR clonotype assembly, TCRdb reanalyzed the public sequencing data and kept in-frame beta chains. Every CDR3 protein is listed once, alongside the most common genes and DNA of its rows. This sample holds under 200,000 distinct CDR3 sequences; approximately 12% were observed only once. Approximately 30% of the sample rests with the top ten. This clonotype came up a few times. Its target antigen remains unknown. No per-base quality is available; no much larger clone lies one base away.

The data also belong to a second study, concerning T cells expressing NK-cell markers. The second publication reports: The TCR beta cDNA libraries were made using 5'RACE template switching, a step that added both a universal primer site and unique molecular identifiers. In sorted CD3+CD56+NKG2C+, CD3+CD56+NKG2C- and CD3+CD56-NKG2C+ T-cell subsets from 8 or 9 donors, TCR beta-chain repertoires were profiled. Among the eight sequenced donors, only one was HCMV-seronegative, while the other seven were HCMV-seropositive. In several experiments an anti-gammadeltaTCR antibody was added to restrict sorting to alphabetaTCR-expressing T cells. For five or six donors, the dominant CD3+CD56+NKG2C+ clonotypes were among the top 10 CD8+ clonotypes and accounted for about 1.0-8% of CD8+ T cells. Those dominant clonotypes were again the most abundant among CD3+CD56-NKG2C+ cells in a handful of donors, at about 25-65%. Whether the expanded NKG2C-expressing T cell clones were specific for HCMV antigens was left unclear. Randomly selected healthy volunteers, three men and five women, were used as the eight sequenced donors. HCMV serostatus was determined by detecting HCMV-specific IgG in serum with a commercial ELISA kit. Ficoll density gradient centrifugation was used to isolate peripheral blood mononuclear cells from blood. Using Miltenyi isolation kits, CD4+ and CD8+ T cells were isolated from PBMC through magnetic immunoseparation. cDNA synthesis was primed from the TCR beta constant segment and was followed by two successive PCR amplification steps. Illumina HiSeq 2000/2500, MiSeq or NextSeq was used to sequence libraries as 2 x 150 bp reads. MIGEC was used to demultiplex reads and group reads by UMI, and MiTCR was used to assemble and quantify clonotypes. To remove erroneous sequences, TCR cDNA sequences were retained only when supported by two or more reads. The tcR package was used for downstream repertoire analysis, with clonotypes matched between fractions based on CDR3 nucleotide sequence plus V segment. VDJmatch was used to annotate antigen specificity against VDJdb, with one amino acid substitution in CDR3 allowed.

The specimen was CD8+ T cells sorted from PBMCs, collected 11 to 12 days after vaccination. The sequence came from a man aged 50 or older who received an inactivated influenza vaccine. Donor details come from another sample of the same person, matched by shared clones. In this chain, TRBV20-1 is recombined with TRBJ2-5; the central 14 bases match TRBD2. The DNA sequence is TGCAGTGCTAGGCGAGGACTAGCGGGGGGCCGACTTGGGACCCAGTACTTC. Translated, this gives CSARRGLAGGRLGTQYF.